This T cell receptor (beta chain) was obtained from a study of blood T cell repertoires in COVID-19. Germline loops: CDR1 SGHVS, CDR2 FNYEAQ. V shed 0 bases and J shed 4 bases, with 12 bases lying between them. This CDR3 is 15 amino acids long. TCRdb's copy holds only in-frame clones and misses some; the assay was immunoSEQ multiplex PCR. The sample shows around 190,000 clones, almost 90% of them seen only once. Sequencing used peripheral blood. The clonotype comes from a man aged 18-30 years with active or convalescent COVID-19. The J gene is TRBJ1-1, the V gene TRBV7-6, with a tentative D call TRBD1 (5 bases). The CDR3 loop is CASSLARAGLTEAFF. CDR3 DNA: TGTGCCAGCAGCTTAGCGCGTGCAGGGCTCACTGAAGCTTTCTTT.